The rows below give T cell receptor beta chains drawn from one sample of a study of T cell responses to AZD1222 COVID-19 vaccine. Data came from immunoSEQ multiplex PCR; TCRdb stores just in-frame clones and leaves some out. The data hold around 150,000 clones, with about 90% observed a single time. This specimen was peripheral blood, taken on day 0 of MenACWY control vaccination. The receptor set was obtained from an adult in good health. Each CDR3 is given with its conserved first and last residue. D genes are given only for firm matches. Expanded clones get a size class; other rows say once, few or many, or leave the size out.

J	V	D	size	DNA	CDR3
TRBJ1-6	TRBV28	TRBD1	-	TGTGCCAGCAGTCCCAACAGGGGGGCGTTTTATTCACCCCTCCACTTT	CASSPNRGAFYSPLHF
TRBJ2-3	TRBV5-1	-	-	TGCGCCAGCAGGGGTGGGGACACAGATACGCAGTATTTT	CASRGGDTDTQYF
TRBJ1-1	TRBV23-1	-	-	TGCGCCAGCACCGAGGAGGCCCACCCGAACACTGAAGCTTTCTTT	CASTEEAHPNTEAFF
TRBJ1-1	TRBV7-3	TRBD1	-	TGTGCCAGCAGCCTAGCCGGGACAGGGCGCCCCGTTGAAGCTTTCTTT	CASSLAGTGRPVEAFF
TRBJ2-2	TRBV27	-	-	TGTGCCAGCGGGACTACAGGGACCGGGGAGCTGTTTTTT	CASGTTGTGELFF
TRBJ2-3	TRBV5-1	TRBD2	-	TGCGCCAGCAGCTCTACTAGCGGGAGGGATACGCAGTATTTT	CASSSTSGRDTQYF
TRBJ2-1	TRBV7-6	TRBD2	-	TGTGCCAGCAGTTCCCAGGGAGGGAATGAGCAGTTCTTC	CASSSQGGNEQFF
TRBJ1-4	TRBV28	-	few	TGTGCCAGCAGTTTAGGTGGGGCAACTAATGAAAAACTGTTTTTT	CASSLGGATNEKLFF
TRBJ1-1	TRBV2	-	-	TGTGCCAGCAGTGAATTGACGGGTGAAGCTTTCTTT	CASSELTGEAFF
TRBJ2-1	TRBV11-2	TRBD2	-	TGTGCCAGCAGCTTAGTCCCCGGGGCCACTAGCGGGAATTTGAATGAGCAGTTCTTC	CASSLVPGATSGNLNEQFF
TRBJ2-3	TRBV21-1	-	-	TGTGCCAGCAGCAAAGAGCGGGGGCCCACAGATACGCAGTATTTT	CASSKERGPTDTQYF
TRBJ1-1	TRBV5-1	TRBD1	-	TGCGCCAGCAGCTTGACAGGGGAGGACACTGAAGCTTTCTTT	CASSLTGEDTEAFF
TRBJ1-1	TRBV29-1	-	-	TGCAGCGCCGAACGGCAGGGGAACACTGAAGCTTTCTTT	CSAERQGNTEAFF
TRBJ1-4	TRBV5-5	-	-	TGTGCCAGCCAACAGGCCGGGGAAAAACTGTTTTTT	CASQQAGEKLFF
TRBJ1-1	TRBV9	TRBD1	-	TGTGCCAGCAGCACGACACAGGGGATGAACACTGAAGCTTTCTTT	CASSTTQGMNTEAFF
TRBJ2-5	TRBV5-6	-	-	TGTGCCAGCAGCTCCGTTGGGACTCAAGAGACCCAGTACTTC	CASSSVGTQETQYF
TRBJ1-3	TRBV4-2	-	-	TGTGCCAGCAGCCAAGGAAAGAGCTCTGGAAACACCATATATTTT	CASSQGKSSGNTIYF
TRBJ1-6	TRBV11-1	TRBD1	few	TGTGCCAGCAGTCGGACAGGAAATAATTCACCCCTCCACTTT	CASSRTGNNSPLHF
TRBJ1-4	TRBV5-1	TRBD1	-	TGCGCCAGCAGCTTGACAGGGGTGAATGAAAAACTGTTTTTT	CASSLTGVNEKLFF
TRBJ1-5	TRBV12-5	-	-	TGTGCTAGTGGTTTGGGGGGAGTTAGCAATCAGCCCCAGCATTTT	CASGLGGVSNQPQHF
TRBJ2-1	TRBV9	-	-	TGTGCCAGCAGCGTAGGGACCCCTGGCGAGCAGTTCTTC	CASSVGTPGEQFF
TRBJ1-5	TRBV30	-	-	TGTGCCTGGAGCCGGGACAACAATCAGCCCCAGCATTTT	CAWSRDNNQPQHF
TRBJ1-4	TRBV12-3/TRBV12-4	TRBD1	-	TGTGCCAGCAGGGGACAGGGGGGTGAAAAACTGTTTTTT	CASRGQGGEKLFF
TRBJ1-2	TRBV12-3/TRBV12-4	TRBD1	-	TGTGCCAGCAGTCAGACAGGGAATGGCTACACCTTC	CASSQTGNGYTF
TRBJ1-3	TRBV10-3	-	-	TGTGCCATCAGTGGGACAGCTGGAAACACCATATATTTT	CAISGTAGNTIYF
TRBJ2-7	TRBV11-2	-	-	TGTGCCAGCAGCTCGAACTTGGGGGTTGGGGAGCAGTACTTC	CASSSNLGVGEQYF
TRBJ1-1	TRBV10-3	TRBD1	-	TGTGCCATCGTTAACAGGGGAGGTGGCACTGAAGCTTTCTTT	CAIVNRGGGTEAFF
TRBJ1-5	TRBV2	-	-	TGTGCCAGCACCCAGGGAGTACTAAGCAATCAGCCCCAGCATTTT	CASTQGVLSNQPQHF
TRBJ2-1	TRBV10-3	TRBD2	once	TGTGCCATCAGCGACCCTTTTCGAGCGGGAGGGGATGAGCAGTTCTTC	CAISDPFRAGGDEQFF
TRBJ2-3	TRBV27	TRBD2	once	TGTGCCAGCAGTTTTGTCGGGAGGATCACAGATACGCAGTATTTT	CASSFVGRITDTQYF
TRBJ1-2	TRBV4-2	-	-	TGTGCCAGCAGCCAAGAATCCCTCTATGGCTACACCTTC	CASSQESLYGYTF
TRBJ1-2	TRBV7-2	-	-	TGTGCCAGCAGCTTAGGGGGGGCAGTTGGCTACACCTTC	CASSLGGAVGYTF
TRBJ1-4	TRBV7-2	-	-	TGTGCCAGCAGCATACAATGGGGGGCTAATGAAAAACTGTTTTTT	CASSIQWGANEKLFF
TRBJ2-1	TRBV27	-	-	TGTGCCAGCAGTCCCTCCCGGGGCCACAATGAGCAGTTCTTC	CASSPSRGHNEQFF
TRBJ1-6	TRBV12-3/TRBV12-4	-	once	TGTGCCAGTCGACGGACCTATAATTCACCCCTCCACTTT	CASRRTYNSPLHF
TRBJ2-7	TRBV21-1	-	-	TGTGCCAGCGGGGGAATCAGGGGCGGCTCCTACGAGCAGTACTTC	CASGGIRGGSYEQYF
TRBJ2-2	TRBV9	-	-	TGTGCCAGCAGCGTAGTGTCAGGAACCGGGGAGCTGTTTTTT	CASSVVSGTGELFF
TRBJ1-2	TRBV19	TRBD1	-	TGTGCCAGTAGGACTACCGGGACAGAACTCAACTATGGCTACACCTTC	CASRTTGTELNYGYTF
TRBJ2-2	TRBV5-1	TRBD2	-	TGCGCCAGCAGCTTAAGGGGGACTACCGGGACGCGGGAGGCCGGGGAGCTGTTTTTT	CASSLRGTTGTREAGELFF
TRBJ2-5	TRBV12-3/TRBV12-4	TRBD1	-	TGTGCCAGCAGTCTGACAGGGGGAGAGACCCAGTACTTC	CASSLTGGETQYF
TRBJ1-1	TRBV6-5	-	-	TGTGCCAGCAGTTTCGGACGGATGAACACTGAAGCTTTCTTT	CASSFGRMNTEAFF
TRBJ1-1	TRBV11-2	-	few	TGTGCCAGCAGCCCACCGGGACACCTGAACACTGAAGCTTTCTTT	CASSPPGHLNTEAFF
TRBJ2-5	TRBV9	TRBD1	once	TGTGCCAGCAGCGCGACGACAGGGGGCGCTGAGACCCAGTACTTC	CASSATTGGAETQYF
TRBJ1-5	TRBV21-1	-	-	TGTGCCAGCAGCAAGGGGTGCGGTTATAGCAATCAGCCCCAGCATTTT	CASSKGCGYSNQPQHF
TRBJ1-2	TRBV2	TRBD1	-	TGTGCCAGCCACACGACAGGGGGATTACGAGGCTACACCTTC	CASHTTGGLRGYTF
TRBJ2-2	TRBV6-5	TRBD1	-	TGTGCCAGCAGTTACGGATGGACAGGGGTTGCCGGGGAGCTGTTTTTT	CASSYGWTGVAGELFF
TRBJ1-3	TRBV3-1/TRBV3-2	-	-	TGTGCCAGCAGCCAAGCCTCCGGAGGGTCTGGAAACACCATATATTTT	CASSQASGGSGNTIYF
TRBJ1-2	TRBV5-5	-	-	TGTGCCAGCAGCTCGCAAGGGTTTTATGGCTACACCTTC	CASSSQGFYGYTF
TRBJ2-2	TRBV6-5	-	-	TGTGCCAGCAGACCCGGACGGGTGGACACCGGGGAGCTGTTTTTT	CASRPGRVDTGELFF
TRBJ2-5	TRBV18	-	-	TGTGCCAGCTCACCAGCGGGGGCTGGGGAGACCCAGTACTTC	CASSPAGAGETQYF
TRBJ2-1	TRBV19	TRBD2	-	TGTGCCAGTACCCCGGGACTAGCGTTGCCGAATGAGCAGTTCTTC	CASTPGLALPNEQFF
TRBJ1-5	TRBV5-5	-	once	TGTGCCAGCAGCTTGGAAAGGTCTGGGGATCAGCCCCAGCATTTT	CASSLERSGDQPQHF
TRBJ2-5	TRBV24-1	TRBD1	-	TGTGCCACCAGTGGCTGGGGACAGGGGCACCAAGAGACCCAGTACTTC	CATSGWGQGHQETQYF
TRBJ2-1	TRBV7-9	TRBD2	-	TGTGCCAGCAGCTTTCGGACTAGCGGGAGAGATGAGCAGTTCTTC	CASSFRTSGRDEQFF
TRBJ1-1	TRBV5-1	-	-	TGCGCCAGCAGCTTAATGAGTAGGGAAGAACCTTTCTTT	CASSLMSREEPFF
TRBJ1-2	TRBV5-1	-	-	TGCGCCAGCACCGACAGCGGGATTAACTATGGCTACACCTTC	CASTDSGINYGYTF
TRBJ1-5	TRBV19	-	-	TGTGCCAGTACCTCTATGGCAGGGGCGGAAGGTCAGCCCCAGCATTTT	CASTSMAGAEGQPQHF
TRBJ1-1	TRBV30	-	-	TGTGCCTGGGGACCGGAGTCGTACACTGAAGCTTTCTTT	CAWGPESYTEAFF
TRBJ1-6	TRBV5-4	-	-	TGTGCCAGCAGCCTCGGCGGGCCTGGGATTTCACCCCTCCACTTT	CASSLGGPGISPLHF